This is a list of T cell receptor beta chains from one sample in a study of blood T cell repertoires in COVID-19. Produced via immunoSEQ multiplex PCR; TCRdb's table is partial and in-frame only. The sample carries approximately 300,000 clones, around 86% recorded once. The sample taken for sequencing was PBMCs or T cells enriched from blood (not recorded which). These receptors all stem from a man between 25 and 39 years old who had recovered from COVID-19. The CDR3 runs from the conserved cysteine through the conserved F or W. Fields, in order: D gene, clone size, V gene, J gene, CDR3 DNA, CDR3 protein. A D gene is named only where the DNA matches it firmly. Some rows have no size entry. The others give once, few or many, or a class for an expanded clone.

D: TRBD1
size: .
V: TRBV7-8
J: TRBJ1-1
DNA: TGTGCCAGCAGCCGAGACAGGGGAAGGGTGGCTTTCTTT
CDR3: CASSRDRGRVAFF

D: .
size: .
V: TRBV6-4
J: TRBJ2-3
DNA: TGTGCCAGCAGCTTGACAGACTTCACAGATACGCAGTATTTT
CDR3: CASSLTDFTDTQYF

D: .
size: .
V: TRBV7-9
J: TRBJ1-1
DNA: TGTGCCAGCAGCTTAGCCCCGTTTGAAGCTTTCTTT
CDR3: CASSLAPFEAFF

D: .
size: once
V: TRBV27
J: TRBJ1-5
DNA: TGTGCCAGCAGTCCCTATGAGGGTGGGGGCAATCAGCCCCAGCATTTT
CDR3: CASSPYEGGGNQPQHF

D: TRBD1
size: .
V: TRBV10-3
J: TRBJ2-7
DNA: TGTGCCATCAGTCCCGGGACAGGGCTCCTTTCCACCTACGAGCAGTACTTC
CDR3: CAISPGTGLLSTYEQYF

D: .
size: .
V: TRBV4-1
J: TRBJ1-4
DNA: TGCGCCAGCAGCCAACAATTTCTTCGGGGAACAACTAATGAAAAACTGTTTTTT
CDR3: CASSQQFLRGTTNEKLFF

D: .
size: .
V: TRBV30
J: TRBJ1-2
DNA: TGTGCCTGCCTAAACTATGGCTACACCTTC
CDR3: CACLNYGYTF

D: .
size: .
V: TRBV24-1
J: TRBJ2-2
DNA: TGTGCCACCAGTGAGGGCCCGGTCTCCTCTAACACCGGGGAGCTGTTTTTT
CDR3: CATSEGPVSSNTGELFF

D: TRBD1
size: .
V: TRBV10-3
J: TRBJ2-7
DNA: TGTGCCATCAGTGAGCCCGGGACAGGGAGGCACGAGCAGTACTTC
CDR3: CAISEPGTGRHEQYF

D: TRBD1
size: .
V: TRBV28
J: TRBJ2-7
DNA: TGTGCCATAGGACAGGGCCCTTACGAGCAGTACTTC
CDR3: CAIGQGPYEQYF

D: .
size: .
V: TRBV15
J: TRBJ2-3
DNA: TGTGCCACCAGCAGAGATCAGGGCAGCACAGATACGCAGTATTTT
CDR3: CATSRDQGSTDTQYF

D: TRBD1
size: .
V: TRBV6-1
J: TRBJ2-7
DNA: TGTGCCAGCAGTGAGGAGACAGGGACGATCTCCTACGAGCAGTACTTC
CDR3: CASSEETGTISYEQYF

D: .
size: .
V: TRBV18
J: TRBJ1-1
DNA: TGTGCCAGCTCACCATCCCTGGCAGGGGTGAACACTGAAGCTTTCTTT
CDR3: CASSPSLAGVNTEAFF

D: TRBD1
size: .
V: TRBV5-4
J: TRBJ1-2
DNA: TGTGCCAGCAGCCAACTTGGGGACAGGGAGAACTATGGCTACACCTTC
CDR3: CASSQLGDRENYGYTF

D: .
size: .
V: TRBV2
J: TRBJ1-2
DNA: TGTGCCAGCAGGGACGGCGTCAGGGTCTCCATCTATGGCTACACCTTC
CDR3: CASRDGVRVSIYGYTF

D: TRBD1
size: .
V: TRBV24-1
J: TRBJ2-2
DNA: TGTGCCACCAGTGATACATACCGGGACAGGGGCTACACCGGGGAGCTGTTTTTT
CDR3: CATSDTYRDRGYTGELFF

D: .
size: once
V: TRBV11-2
J: TRBJ2-1
DNA: TGTGCCAGCAGTGACTGGGACTGGGGTCAGTTCTTC
CDR3: CASSDWDWGQFF

D: TRBD1
size: .
V: TRBV6-1
J: TRBJ1-2
DNA: TGTGCCAGCAGTGACCCGCCGGGACAGGACATTGGCTACACCTTC
CDR3: CASSDPPGQDIGYTF

D: TRBD1
size: .
V: TRBV5-1
J: TRBJ1-6
DNA: TGCGCCAGCAGCTTAGGAGCCACCGGGACAGTAAATTCACCCCTCCACTTT
CDR3: CASSLGATGTVNSPLHF

D: .
size: once
V: TRBV5-8
J: TRBJ1-2
DNA: TGTGCCAGCAGCTTGAAAGCCCGTGGCTACACCTTC
CDR3: CASSLKARGYTF

D: TRBD2
size: .
V: TRBV7-9
J: TRBJ2-1
DNA: TGTGCCAGCAGCCCCGGACGCAGCGGGAGTTACAATGAGCAGTTCTTC
CDR3: CASSPGRSGSYNEQFF

D: TRBD1
size: .
V: TRBV29-1
J: TRBJ1-3
DNA: TGCAGCGTTGAAATGACAGGGAGAGGAAACACCATATATTTT
CDR3: CSVEMTGRGNTIYF

D: .
size: .
V: TRBV28
J: TRBJ1-2
DNA: TGTGCCAGCCTCGGCTATGGCTACACCTTC
CDR3: CASLGYGYTF

D: .
size: .
V: TRBV24-1
J: TRBJ2-1
DNA: TGTGCCACCAGCCACAACTCCTACAATGAGCAGTTCTTC
CDR3: CATSHNSYNEQFF

D: .
size: .
V: TRBV12-3/TRBV12-4
J: TRBJ1-1
DNA: TGTGCCAGCAGTTTGGGGGGTGGCACTGAAGCTTTCTTT
CDR3: CASSLGGGTEAFF

D: TRBD1
size: .
V: TRBV10-3
J: TRBJ2-7
DNA: TGTGCCATCAGTGGACAGGGGGCGGGTGAGCAGTACTTC
CDR3: CAISGQGAGEQYF

D: .
size: .
V: TRBV2
J: TRBJ2-1
DNA: TGTGCCAGCATCCTAGTTGGTGGCCCTTACAATGAGCAGTTCTTC
CDR3: CASILVGGPYNEQFF

D: TRBD1
size: few
V: TRBV3-1/TRBV3-2
J: TRBJ1-3
DNA: TGTGCCAGCAGCCAAGTAATTGGGACAGGGATTGGAAACACCATATATTTT
CDR3: CASSQVIGTGIGNTIYF

D: TRBD2
size: once
V: TRBV30
J: TRBJ2-1
DNA: TGTGCCTGGACTAACACTAGGGGGGCTAGCGGGAGGTTCTCCTACAATGAGCAGTTCTTC
CDR3: CAWTNTRGASGRFSYNEQFF

D: .
size: .
V: TRBV5-1
J: TRBJ2-5
DNA: TGCGCCAGCAGCTTAACGGGGGTTTCGGAGACCCAGTACTTC
CDR3: CASSLTGVSETQYF

D: .
size: .
V: TRBV30
J: TRBJ2-7
DNA: TGTGCCTGGAGCGCAGGGATCTCCTACGAGCAGTACTTC
CDR3: CAWSAGISYEQYF

D: .
size: .
V: TRBV7-9
J: TRBJ1-2
DNA: TGTGCCAGCAGCTTAGAGTATGGGGGCGGCTACACCTTC
CDR3: CASSLEYGGGYTF

D: .
size: once
V: TRBV3-1/TRBV3-2
J: TRBJ2-1
DNA: TGTGCCAGCAGCCAGACAGGTCGTTCGGGGAGGGGCTCCTACAATGAGCAGTTCTTC
CDR3: CASSQTGRSGRGSYNEQFF

D: .
size: .
V: TRBV15
J: TRBJ1-4
DNA: TGTGCCACCAGCAGCGGGAGAGCAACTAATGAAAAACTGTTTTTT
CDR3: CATSSGRATNEKLFF

D: TRBD1
size: .
V: TRBV19
J: TRBJ1-1
DNA: TGTGCCAGCATTCTGGGACAGCAGAACACTGAAGCTTTCTTT
CDR3: CASILGQQNTEAFF

D: TRBD2
size: .
V: TRBV10-3
J: TRBJ2-2
DNA: TGTGCCATCGGTCGCCTAGAGCCGACTAGCGGGGGGTCTCCGAACACCGGCGGGGAGCTGTTTTTT
CDR3: CAIGRLEPTSGGSPNTGGELFF

D: .
size: .
V: TRBV6-1
J: TRBJ2-6
DNA: TGTGCCAGCAGTGAACGTTGGGTTCCTAGCTCTGGGGCCAACGTCCTGACTTTC
CDR3: CASSERWVPSSGANVLTF

D: TRBD1
size: .
V: TRBV28
J: TRBJ2-7
DNA: TGTGCCAGCAGTTCGCCTCAGTGGACAGGGGGCCACCTGAGGCAGTACTTC
CDR3: CASSSPQWTGGHLRQYF

D: TRBD1
size: .
V: TRBV5-4
J: TRBJ1-4
DNA: TGTGCCAGCAGCGCGGGACAGGGGCAGGAAAAACTGTTTTTT
CDR3: CASSAGQGQEKLFF

D: TRBD1
size: few
V: TRBV5-1
J: TRBJ1-3
DNA: TGCGCCAGCAGCTTGGTCGGGACAGCCTATAGTAACACCATATATTTT
CDR3: CASSLVGTAYSNTIYF

D: .
size: .
V: TRBV5-1
J: TRBJ2-7
DNA: TGCGCCAGCAGCGCGCAGGGTCCGGCCTACGAGCAGTACTTC
CDR3: CASSAQGPAYEQYF

D: TRBD1
size: once
V: TRBV11-2
J: TRBJ1-1
DNA: TGTGCCAGCAGCTTCTACAGGGGACCTGAAGCTTTCTTT
CDR3: CASSFYRGPEAFF

D: TRBD2
size: .
V: TRBV10-3
J: TRBJ2-4
DNA: TGTGCCATCAGTGAGAGACTAGCGGGGGGTCTAGCCAAAAACATTCAGTACTTC
CDR3: CAISERLAGGLAKNIQYF

D: TRBD1
size: .
V: TRBV10-1
J: TRBJ1-1
DNA: TGCGCCAGCAGTGGGAAGGACAGGGGGGTTGACACTGAAGCTTTCTTT
CDR3: CASSGKDRGVDTEAFF

D: TRBD1
size: .
V: TRBV9
J: TRBJ1-2
DNA: TGTGCCAGCAGCCCATCGGACAGGGTCAACTATGGCTACACCTTC
CDR3: CASSPSDRVNYGYTF